The clone carrying this T cell receptor beta chain has more than one count but fewer than ten. Its specificity is not known. The CDR3 consists of 15 residues. Deletions cut 0 bases from V and 6 bases from J, with 14 bases between. The germline V gene has CDR1 MGHRA and CDR2 YSYEKL. This sample was taken from a study of STAT5B mutations in CD4+ large granular lymphocyte leukemia. Study-level points and caveats: The CD4+ versus CD8+ T-LGLL clonality difference may reflect limited sample size. Without putative leukemic clones, patient CD4-sorted repertoires remained more clonal than healthy CD4+ repertoires. About a quarter of private leukemic clonotypes occurred rarely in other patients' non-leukemic repertoires. 8/27 top patient clones versus 2/35 control clones were TRBV06-family.

The assay was immunoSEQ multiplex PCR, and TCRdb's table has in-frame clones only and misses some. The data show tens of thousands of clones, 60% to 85% seen once. Sequencing input: CD4+ T cells from blood buffy coats. This clonotype was sampled from a human donor in good health. The genes are TRBV4-1 and TRBJ1-2; D gene unclear. In DNA, the CDR3 is TGCGCCAGCAGCCAAGATATGGCCTCAGCTCATGGCTACACCTTC. Residues: CASSQDMASAHGYTF.